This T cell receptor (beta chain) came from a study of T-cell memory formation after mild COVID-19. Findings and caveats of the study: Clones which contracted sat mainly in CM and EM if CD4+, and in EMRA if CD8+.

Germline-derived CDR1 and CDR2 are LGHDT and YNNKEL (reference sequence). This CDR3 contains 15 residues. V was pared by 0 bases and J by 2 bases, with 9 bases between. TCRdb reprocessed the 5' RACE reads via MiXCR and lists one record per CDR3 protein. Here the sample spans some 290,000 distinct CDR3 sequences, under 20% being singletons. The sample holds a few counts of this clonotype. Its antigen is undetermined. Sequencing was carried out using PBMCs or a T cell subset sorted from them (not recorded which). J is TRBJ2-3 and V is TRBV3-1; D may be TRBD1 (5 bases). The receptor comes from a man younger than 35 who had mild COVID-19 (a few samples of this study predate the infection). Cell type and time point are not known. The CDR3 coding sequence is TGTGCCAGCAGCCAAGATGGCAGGGTCACAGATACGCAGTATTTT. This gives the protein CASSQDGRVTDTQYF.